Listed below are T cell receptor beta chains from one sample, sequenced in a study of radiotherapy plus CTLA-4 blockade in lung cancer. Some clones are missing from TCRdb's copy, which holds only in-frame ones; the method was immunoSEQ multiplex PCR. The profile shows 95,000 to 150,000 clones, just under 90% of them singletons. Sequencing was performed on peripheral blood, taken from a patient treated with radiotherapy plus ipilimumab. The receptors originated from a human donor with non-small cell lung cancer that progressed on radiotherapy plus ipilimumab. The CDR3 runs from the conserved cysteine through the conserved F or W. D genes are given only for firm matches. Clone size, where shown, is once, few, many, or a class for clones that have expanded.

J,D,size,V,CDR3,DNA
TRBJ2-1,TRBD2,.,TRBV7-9,CASSLATGTSGEQFF,TGTGCCAGCAGCTTAGCGACCGGGACTAGTGGTGAGCAGTTCTTC
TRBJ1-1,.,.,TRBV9,CASSGGTGIGTEAFF,TGTGCCAGCAGCGGGGGAACGGGGATAGGTACTGAAGCTTTCTTT
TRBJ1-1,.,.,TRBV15,CATSRDLGVNTEAFF,TGTGCCACCAGCAGAGATCTTGGCGTGAACACTGAAGCTTTCTTT
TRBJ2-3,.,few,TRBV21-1,CASSYMTMESTDTQYF,TGTGCCAGCAGCTATATGACTATGGAGAGCACAGATACGCAGTATTTT
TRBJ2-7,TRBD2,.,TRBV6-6,CASSSPSAGLPEQYF,TGTGCCAGCAGTTCCCCCTCAGCGGGGTTACCCGAGCAGTACTTC
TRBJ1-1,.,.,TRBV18,CASSPLTDSNTEAFF,TGTGCCAGCTCACCACTAACAGACTCGAACACTGAAGCTTTCTTT
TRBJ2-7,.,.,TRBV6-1,CASSEVRGYEQYF,TGTGCCAGCAGTGAAGTCCGGGGTTACGAGCAGTACTTC
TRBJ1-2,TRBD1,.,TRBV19,CASRFGGTGRGYGYTF,TGTGCCAGTAGGTTTGGAGGGACAGGCCGAGGGTATGGCTACACCTTC
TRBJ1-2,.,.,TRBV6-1,CATVGDGDQYGYTF,TGTGCCACCGTGGGGGATGGGGACCAATATGGCTACACCTTC
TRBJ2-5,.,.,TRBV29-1,CSVGSAEPVKTQYF,TGCAGCGTTGGGTCTGCGGAACCTGTAAAGACCCAGTACTTC
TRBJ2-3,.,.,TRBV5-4,CASSFDQGWTDTQYF,TGTGCCAGCAGTTTTGACCAGGGCTGGACAGATACGCAGTATTTT
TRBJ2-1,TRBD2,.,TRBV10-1,CASSPLAGGISHEQFF,TGCGCCAGCAGCCCACTAGCGGGAGGGATCTCACATGAGCAGTTCTTC
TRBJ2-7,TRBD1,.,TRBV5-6,CASSLTGGAVYEQYF,TGTGCCAGCAGCCTCACAGGGGGCGCGGTCTACGAGCAGTACTTC
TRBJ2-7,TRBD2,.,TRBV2,CASSDIAGVAEQYF,TGTGCCAGCAGTGATATAGCGGGAGTAGCCGAGCAGTACTTC
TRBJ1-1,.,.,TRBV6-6,CASSYGGDKYTEAFF,TGTGCCAGCAGTTACGGGGGAGACAAGTACACTGAAGCTTTCTTT
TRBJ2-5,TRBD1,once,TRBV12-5,CASGGTGETQYF,TGTGCTAGTGGGGGGACAGGAGAGACCCAGTACTTC
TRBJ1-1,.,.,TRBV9,CASSVGASPEAFF,TGTGCCAGCAGCGTAGGGGCATCACCTGAAGCTTTCTTT
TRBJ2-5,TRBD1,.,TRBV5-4,CASGLTGAGTQYF,TGTGCCAGCGGGTTGACAGGGGCAGGGACCCAGTACTTC
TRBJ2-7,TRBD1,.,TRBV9,CASSKGQGGYEQYF,TGTGCCAGCAGCAAGGGACAGGGAGGGTACGAGCAGTACTTC
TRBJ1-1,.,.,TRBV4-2,CASSQDKGYSTEAFF,TGTGCCAGCAGCCAAGATAAGGGATATAGCACTGAAGCTTTCTTT
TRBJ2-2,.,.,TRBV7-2,CASSSRHGELFF,TGTGCCAGCAGCTCCCGACACGGGGAGCTGTTTTTT
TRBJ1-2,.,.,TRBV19,CASSNRLPGREDGYTF,TGTGCCAGTAGTAATCGGCTCCCGGGGAGGGAGGATGGCTACACCTTC
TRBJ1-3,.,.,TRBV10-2,CASSLQVDSGNTIYF,TGCGCCAGCAGTCTTCAGGTCGACTCTGGAAACACCATATATTTT
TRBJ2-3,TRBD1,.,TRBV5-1,CASSWTSRDRDRTDTQYF,TGCGCCAGCAGCTGGACCTCCCGGGACAGGGATCGCACAGATACGCAGTATTTT
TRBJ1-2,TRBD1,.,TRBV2,CASSQWAGTGDGYTF,TGTGCCAGCAGCCAATGGGCCGGGACAGGGGACGGCTACACCTTC
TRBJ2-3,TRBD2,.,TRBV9,CASSSRSGSGGNAQYF,TGTGCCAGCAGCTCCCGTAGCGGGAGCGGTGGGAACGCGCAGTATTTT
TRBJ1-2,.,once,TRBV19,CASTSEEAPPTDDGYTF,TGTGCCAGTACATCGGAAGAGGCCCCGCCAACCGATGATGGCTACACCTTC
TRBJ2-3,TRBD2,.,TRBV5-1,CASRALAENTDTQYF,TGCGCCAGCAGGGCCCTAGCGGAAAATACAGATACGCAGTATTTT
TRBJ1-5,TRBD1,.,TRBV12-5,CASGLGQRLDQPQHF,TGTGCTAGTGGGTTGGGACAGCGCCTCGATCAGCCCCAGCATTTT